These 7 T cell receptor beta chains share one sample of origin, sequenced in a study of T cell repertoires in cytomegalovirus infection. Their antigens are not known. TCRdb analysed the reads with MiXCR anew, one entry per CDR3 protein. The table has some 50,000 distinct CDR3 sequences, 20% to 25% seen once. The specimen comprised CD8+ T cells from cultured PBMCs, sampled from culture after CMV antigen stimulation. The receptors here all came from a human donor in good health (CMV status not recorded). Some clones in this sample may be carry-over from other donors' samples.

This clonotype was seen more than once but under ten times. V is TRBV7-8 and J is TRBJ2-1; 7 nucleotides align to TRBD2. The J segment lost 8 bases and the V segment lost 3 bases, leaving 10 bases of the junction unmatched. Germline-derived CDR1 and CDR2 are SGHVS and FQNEAQ. CDR3 length: 15 residues. The CDR3 protein is CASSFGGRAGDEQFF. As DNA, the CDR3 is TGTGCCAGCAGCTTTGGTGGGAGGGCCGGGGATGAGCAGTTCTTC.

The rearrangement joins TRBV11-2 to TRBJ1-1; weak D call: TRBD1 (5 bases). Trimming stripped 7 bases from V and 5 bases from J, with 20 bases between. Germline assignment: CDR1 SGHAT and CDR2 FQNNGV. The CDR3 is 15 amino acids. The CDR3 DNA follows: TGTGCCAGCACTCTTGCCGGGGCGAAATGGACTGAAGCTTTCTTT. The encoded protein is CASTLAGAKWTEAFF.

The sample holds a few counts of this clonotype. V is TRBV29-1 and J is TRBJ2-1; the match to TRBD1 covers 7 bases. CDR1 SQVTM and CDR2 ANQGSEA come from the germline V gene. The CDR3 totals 13 residues. The junction had 5 bases not matched to a gene; V was cut back by 5 bases and J by 4 bases. The DNA of the CDR3 is TGCAGCGTTACGGGACAGATTTACAATGAGCAGTTCTTC. This translates into CSVTGQIYNEQFF.

This clonotype was observed a few times. The chain is built from TRBV27 and TRBJ1-3; D unresolved. This CDR3 has 15 amino acids. The germline gives CDR1 MNHEY, CDR2 SMNVEV (reference sequence). Trimming left V 4 bases short and J 4 bases short, with 14 bases between. The CDR3 DNA follows: TGTGCCAGCAGTTCTTCAGAGGGCCGGGGAAACACCATATATTTT. It yields the protein CASSSSEGRGNTIYF.

The rearrangement joins TRBV7-2 to TRBJ1-4, with unresolved D. The CDR3 is 14 amino acids. The germline V gene encodes CDR1 SGHTA and CDR2 FQGNSA. V lost 5 bases to trimming and J lost 0 bases, with 7 bases between them. CDR3 nucleotides: TGTGCCAGCAGCCAAATCGCAACTAATGAAAAACTGTTTTTT. Amino acids: CASSQIATNEKLFF.

The rearrangement joins TRBV7-2 to TRBJ2-3, with 7 positions matching TRBD1. Germline V gene lookup returns CDR1 SGHTA and CDR2 FQGNSA. The CDR3 has 15 residues. The trim removed 5 bases at V and 3 bases at J, leaving 8 bases unmatched. CDR3 residues: CASSPSDRVTDTQYF. Written as DNA, the CDR3 is TGTGCCAGCAGCCCGAGCGACAGGGTTACAGATACGCAGTATTTT.

In this sample, this clonotype turned up once. The rearrangement joins TRBV15 to TRBJ1-5; no definite D call. Trimming removed 0 bases from V and 4 bases from J, with 10 bases in between. Germline V gene lookup returns CDR1 LNHNV and CDR2 YYDKDF (reference sequence). The length of the CDR3 is 15 residues. CDR3 nucleotide sequence: TGTGCCACCAGCAGAGATGGAGGTATGAATCAGCCCCAGCATTTT. Translated: CATSRDGGMNQPQHF.